This TCR beta chain was sequenced during a study of blood T cell repertoires in COVID-19. Germline assignment: CDR1 KGHSH and CDR2 LQKENI. J lost 3 bases, V lost 0 bases, and 3 bases had no gene match. The CDR3 runs 16 residues. The repertoire was sequenced with immunoSEQ multiplex PCR; TCRdb's copy has only in-frame clones and lacks some. The profile shows roughly 95,000 clones, approximately 80% of them singletons. This clonotype was sampled from a man aged 55-75 years with acute or convalescent COVID-19. The chain has TRBV18 and TRBJ2-1; 9 positions match TRBD2. Specimen: peripheral blood. The CDR3 sequence is CASSPPLAGNYNEQFF. The CDR3 DNA sequence: TGTGCCAGCTCACCACCGCTAGCGGGGAACTACAATGAGCAGTTCTTC.